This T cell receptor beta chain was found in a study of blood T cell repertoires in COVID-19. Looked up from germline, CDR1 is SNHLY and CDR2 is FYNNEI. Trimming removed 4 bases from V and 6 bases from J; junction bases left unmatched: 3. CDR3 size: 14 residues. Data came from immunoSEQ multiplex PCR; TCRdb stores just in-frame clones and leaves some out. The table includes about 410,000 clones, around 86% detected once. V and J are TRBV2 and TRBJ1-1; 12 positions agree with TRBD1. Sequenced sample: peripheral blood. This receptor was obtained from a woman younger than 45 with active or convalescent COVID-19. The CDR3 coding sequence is TGTGCCAGCAGTGGAGGGACAGGGGGCTCTGAAGCTTTCTTT. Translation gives CASSGGTGGSEAFF. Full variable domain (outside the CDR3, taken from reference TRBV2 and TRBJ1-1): EPEVTQTPSHQVTQMGQEVILRCVPISNHLYFYWYRQILGQKVEFLVSFYNNEISEKSEIFDDQFSVERPDGSNFTLKIRSTKLEDSAMYFCASSGGTGGSEAFFGQGTRLTVV.